This T cell receptor (beta chain) is drawn from a study of T-cell reconstitution after alpha-beta-depleted transplantation in children. This clonotype was counted many times. Preparation of the TCRbeta library was carried out with unique molecular identifiers. TCRdb used MiXCR to reprocess the PCR reads, holding one entry per CDR3 protein. This table has over 200,000 distinct CDR3 sequences, roughly a tenth appearing once. With 3 bases removed from V and 4 bases from J, the gap between germline ends came to 6 bases. This CDR3 comprises 12 residues. Germline-derived CDR1 and CDR2 are SNHLY and FYNNEI. The V gene is TRBV2, the J gene TRBJ2-5, with TRBD2 as a possible D gene (6 bases). This specimen was PBMCs from the stem cell graft donor, taken from the stem cell graft. The sequence derives from a human donor who donated a stem cell graft to a child with acute lymphoblastic leukemia. DNA of the CDR3: TGTGCCAGCAGTGAGGGGGGAGAGACCCAGTACTTC. This codes for CASSEGGETQYF.